This is a list of T cell receptor beta chains from one sample in a study of blood T cell repertoires in COVID-19. Profiling relied on immunoSEQ multiplex PCR, and the TCRdb table lists in-frame clones only, not all of them. Here the sample spans just over 150,000 clones, more than 80% being singletons. The sample comprised peripheral blood. The receptors shown here come from a woman aged 40 to 50 with acute or convalescent COVID-19. Each CDR3 is given with its conserved first and last residue. Each record gives: J gene, clone size, D gene, V gene, CDR3 DNA, CDR3 protein. D genes are given only for firm matches. Not all rows give a size; the values are once, few, many and, for expanded clones, a class.

>TRBJ1-2|-|TRBD1|TRBV3-1/TRBV3-2
TGTGCCAGCAGTCCTCAGGGGGCCCCTAACTATGGCTACACCTTC
CASSPQGAPNYGYTF
>TRBJ2-1|-|-|TRBV30
TGTGCCTGGAGTGTATACAGGGTATCCTACAATGAGCAGTTCTTC
CAWSVYRVSYNEQFF
>TRBJ2-1|-|TRBD2|TRBV4-1
TGCGCCAGCAGCCAGCACAGCGGGAGGAAAGAAAAGAGCTCCTACAATGAGCAGTTCTTC
CASSQHSGRKEKSSYNEQFF
>TRBJ2-2|-|TRBD2|TRBV9
TGTGCCAGCAGCGCCGTAGCGGGGGAGCTCACCGGGGAGCTGTTTTTT
CASSAVAGELTGELFF
>TRBJ1-5|-|-|TRBV28
TGTGCCAGCAGTGTTGGAGGAGGCAATCAGCCCCAGCATTTT
CASSVGGGNQPQHF
>TRBJ1-1|-|TRBD1|TRBV5-5
TGTGCCAGCAGCTTGGATGGGACGACAGGGGGTGTGGGGGTCGACTCTGAAGCTTTCTTT
CASSLDGTTGGVGVDSEAFF
>TRBJ2-3|-|TRBD1|TRBV10-3
TGTGCCATCACGGACAGGGGGGGCACAGATACGCAGTATTTT
CAITDRGGTDTQYF
>TRBJ2-1|-|TRBD2|TRBV4-2
TGTGCCAGCAGCCAAGTCTCGGGTCTTGGGACTAGCGGGAGGGTAGTTCAGTTCTTC
CASSQVSGLGTSGRVVQFF
>TRBJ2-1|-|TRBD2|TRBV5-1
TGCGCCACCAGACTAGCGGGGACACCAAGTTACAATGAGCAGTTCTTC
CATRLAGTPSYNEQFF
>TRBJ2-2|-|-|TRBV6-5
TGTGCCAGCAGGACAGGGAACACCGGGGAGCTGTTTTTT
CASRTGNTGELFF
>TRBJ1-1|-|-|TRBV19
TGTGCCAGTAGTAAACAGGATATCACTGAAGCTTTCTTT
CASSKQDITEAFF
>TRBJ2-7|-|-|TRBV6-5
TGTGCCAGCAGTTACTTATACGAGCAGTACTTC
CASSYLYEQYF
>TRBJ1-5|-|-|TRBV5-6
TGTGCCAGCAGCTTGGCCCTTGGGGGGGGCAATCAGCCCCAGCATTTT
CASSLALGGGNQPQHF
>TRBJ1-2|-|TRBD1|TRBV3-1/TRBV3-2
TGTGCCAGCAGCCGGGACTTGGGAGACAGGGCCGGTGGCTACACCTTC
CASSRDLGDRAGGYTF
>TRBJ2-2|-|-|TRBV6-1
TGTGCCAGCAGTGAAGTCCGGGTATCGAACACCGGGGAGCTGTTTTTT
CASSEVRVSNTGELFF
>TRBJ1-4|-|TRBD1|TRBV30
TGTGCCTGGAGTGTACCCGGGACAGGAGAAAAACTGTTTTTT
CAWSVPGTGEKLFF
>TRBJ2-7|-|-|TRBV19
TGTGCCAGTAGTATAGACCGGGGGTCTTCCTACGAGCAGTACTTC
CASSIDRGSSYEQYF
>TRBJ2-1|-|TRBD2|TRBV7-3
TGTGCCAGCAGCTTAGTAGCGGGAGGGCCGAACAATGAGCAGTTCTTC
CASSLVAGGPNNEQFF
>TRBJ1-3|once|-|TRBV28
TGTGCCAGCAGTAGCCCTGGAAACACCATATATTTT
CASSSPGNTIYF
>TRBJ2-7|-|-|TRBV28
TGTGCCAGCAGTCCGAATCCTCCATTCGGCGAGCAGTACTTC
CASSPNPPFGEQYF
>TRBJ1-6|-|-|TRBV3-1/TRBV3-2
TGTGCCAGCAGCCCCGTCTCAGAATCACCCCTCCACTTT
CASSPVSESPLHF
>TRBJ2-2|few|TRBD1|TRBV19
TGTGCCAGTAGTGCGCAATCGACAGGGTTCAGTCCCGGGGAGCTGTTTTTT
CASSAQSTGFSPGELFF
>TRBJ2-7|few|-|TRBV7-6
TGTGCCAGCAGCGTAAAAGACAGGAACGACTACGAGCAGTACTTC
CASSVKDRNDYEQYF
>TRBJ1-1|once|TRBD1|TRBV5-6
TGTGCCAGCAGCTTGATTGTACCTCAGGGGGCCGGCACTGAAGCTTTCTTT
CASSLIVPQGAGTEAFF
>TRBJ2-5|-|-|TRBV15
TGTGCCACCAGCAGAGATCCCGTAGAGACCCAGTACTTC
CATSRDPVETQYF
>TRBJ2-1|-|-|TRBV7-6
TGTGCCAGCAGCTTAGCTTTAGAAACCTACAATGAGCAGTTCTTC
CASSLALETYNEQFF
>TRBJ1-3|-|-|TRBV27
TGTGCCAGCAGTTTATCGCCAGGCCCTGGAAACACCATATATTTT
CASSLSPGPGNTIYF
>TRBJ2-2|-|-|TRBV25-1
TGTGCCAGCAGTGAACCAGTTGACACCGGGGAGCTGTTTTTT
CASSEPVDTGELFF
>TRBJ2-7|-|-|TRBV9
TGTGCCAGCAGCGAAACAGGGCTCGAGCAGTACTTC
CASSETGLEQYF
>TRBJ2-1|-|TRBD2|TRBV7-6
TGTGCCAGCAGCCTAGGGGGACTAGCGTTCTCGGATGAGCAGTTCTTC
CASSLGGLAFSDEQFF
>TRBJ2-2|-|TRBD2|TRBV4-2
TGTGCCAGCAGCCAAGCGAAGGGGACTAGCGGGACCGGGGAGCTGTTTTTT
CASSQAKGTSGTGELFF
>TRBJ1-6|-|-|TRBV7-2
TGTGCCAGCAGCCCCAACCCAGGGGACTCACCCCTCCACTTT
CASSPNPGDSPLHF
>TRBJ1-2|-|-|TRBV7-9
TGTGCCAGCACCCCCTCGGAGGCCCGAAACTATGGCTACACCTTC
CASTPSEARNYGYTF